The 8 T cell receptor beta chains below all came from one sample that was sequenced in a study of cytomegalovirus exposure and HLA in healthy donors. The PCR employed 60 Vbeta primers together with 13 Jbeta primers. Assay used: immunoSEQ multiplex PCR; TCRdb lists only in-frame clones, some missing. The sample holds 75,000 to 95,000 clones. The sequenced material came from PBMCs. All receptors derive from a woman aged 60-75 years in good health and CMV-seronegative.

The chain combines TRBV6-6 with TRBJ2-7; 7 bases map to TRBD1. The CDR3 has 14 residues. Germline CDR1 is MNHNY and CDR2 is SVGAGI (reference sequence). After removal of 7 bases from V and 1 base from J, the junction contained 7 bases not matched to a gene. CDR3 amino acids: CASTPTGISYEQYF. CDR3 DNA sequence: TGTGCCAGCACCCCGACAGGGATTTCCTACGAGCAGTACTTC.

The chain is built from TRBV5-4 and TRBJ2-5, with a tentative D call TRBD1 (6 bases). The CDR3 has 14 residues. V shed 1 base and J shed 2 bases, with 9 bases lying between them. Germline values: CDR1 SGHNT, CDR2 YYREEE (reference sequence). CDR3: CASSLTGNQETQYF. For the CDR3, the DNA is TGTGCCAGCAGCTTGACAGGGAATCAAGAGACCCAGTACTTC.

The J gene is TRBJ2-1, the V gene TRBV7-3, with TRBD2 matching over 8 bases. V was clipped by 3 bases and J by 5 bases; unmatched bases: 6. The CDR3 runs to 15 residues. Germline V gene data show CDR1 as SGHTA and CDR2 as FQGTGA. The CDR3 region is CASSFSGTKNNEQFF. Written as DNA, the CDR3 is TGTGCCAGCAGCTTTAGCGGGACTAAGAACAATGAGCAGTTCTTC.

V gene TRBV5-1 combines with J gene TRBJ2-5; 11 positions match TRBD2. Gene TRBJ2-7 matches the end of the DNA better, so the J call may be wrong. The CDR3 spans 16 residues. Germline CDR1 reads SGHRS; CDR2 reads YFSETQ. The CDR3 loop is CASSPGTSGRTYEQYF. The CDR3, as DNA: TGCGCCAGCAGCCCAGGGACTAGCGGTAGAACCTACGAGCAGTACTTC.

The V and J genes are TRBV7-9 and TRBJ2-2; D is possibly TRBD2 (6 bases). CDR3 length: 16 residues. The germline gives CDR1 SEHNR, CDR2 FQNEAQ (reference sequence). V was trimmed by 5 bases and J by 1 base, leaving 14 bases between them. The CDR3 protein is CASSPPSGQNTGELFF. CDR3 in DNA: TGTGCCAGCAGCCCCCCAAGCGGGCAGAACACCGGGGAGCTGTTTTTT.

The chain has TRBV11-2 and TRBJ1-2; the D is unclear. Germline V gene data show CDR1 as SGHAT and CDR2 as FQNNGV. The CDR3 has 15 amino acids. Trimming cost V 4 bases and J 1 base, with 13 bases left between them. CDR3 region: CASSSQVTRNYGYTF. The CDR3 coding sequence is TGTGCCAGCAGCTCGCAGGTTACCCGTAACTATGGCTACACCTTC.

V gene TRBV7-6 combines with J gene TRBJ1-1, with 7 bases that match TRBD1. The V and J ends lost 5 bases and 3 bases, in that order; junction bases with no gene match: 6. The CDR3 sequence is 14 residues long. The germline V gene encodes CDR1 SGHVS and CDR2 FNYEAQ. The CDR3 coding sequence is TGTGCCAGCAGCAACCGGGACAGAGACACTGAAGCTTTCTTT. Protein sequence: CASSNRDRDTEAFF.

The V gene is TRBV29-1, the J gene TRBJ1-4; tentative D call: TRBD1 (5 bases). CDR3 length: 15 amino acids. V dropped 3 bases and J dropped 7 bases, with 18 bases sitting between them. Germline V gene data show CDR1 as SQVTM and CDR2 as ANQGSEA. CDR3 DNA sequence: TGCAGCGTTGACGGTTGGGGGGGAATTTTTGAAAAACTGTTTTTT. Translated, it gives CSVDGWGGIFEKLFF.